This TCR beta chain was documented in a study of cytomegalovirus exposure and HLA in healthy donors. Notes on the study in general: Presence/absence analyses took donor sequencing depth as roughly uniform. Per published reports, the classifier diagnosed cytomegalovirus status with high specificity and sensitivity.

Samples came from healthy bone marrow donors. The PCR ran on 60 Vbeta and 13 Jbeta primers. TCRdb's table, derived via immunoSEQ multiplex PCR, lists solely in-frame clones and lacks some. The data contain 130,000 or so clones, around 80% of them seen just once; the ten biggest clones take up around 5%. About this clone: Its antigen is as yet unknown.

CDR3 length: 17 amino acids. The junction had 2 bases not matched to a gene; V was cut back by 2 bases and J by 0 bases. Germline CDR1 LGHNA, CDR2 YNFKEQ. The rearrangement links TRBV4-2 to TRBJ2-1; 12 nucleotides align to TRBD2. The clonotype originates from a man between 25 and 39 years old in good health and CMV-seronegative. Sequencing was carried out using PBMCs. The CDR3 nucleotides read TGTGCCAGCAGCCAACTAGCGGGGGGGAGCTCCTACAATGAGCAGTTCTTC. It translates to CASSQLAGGSSYNEQFF.